This TCR beta chain was observed in a study of cytomegalovirus exposure and HLA in healthy donors. CDR1 is SGHVS, CDR2 FQNEAQ, per germline. V lost 8 bases, J lost 1 base, and 6 bases lay in between. The length of the CDR3 is 12 residues. This table comes from immunoSEQ multiplex PCR, and its TCRdb copy is limited to in-frame clones, with some not included. The repertoire holds around 250,000 clones, roughly 90% seen once, with 0.35% to 0.45% in the top ten. The chain links TRBV7-8 to TRBJ2-1; weak D call: TRBD1 (5 bases). Sequences were obtained from PBMCs. The clonotype originates from a woman aged 18-29 years in good health and CMV-seronegative. The CDR3 region has the DNA TGTGCCAGCGGGGCTTCCTACAATGAGCAGTTCTTC. The encoded protein is CASGASYNEQFF.